A selection of T cell receptor beta chains follows, all from one sample in a study of cytomegalovirus exposure and HLA in healthy donors. TCRdb's copy holds only in-frame clones and misses some; the assay was immunoSEQ multiplex PCR. The table records more than 80,000 clones, approximately 72% of them present only once. Specimen: PBMCs. Every receptor here comes from a female donor in good health and CMV-seropositive. CDR3s include the opening cysteine and the closing phenylalanine or tryptophan.

V	J	CDR3
TRBV4-3	TRBJ2-2	CASSQALTGAGELFF
TRBV6-1	TRBJ1-5	CASSWDRAQPQHF
TRBV5-5	TRBJ2-7	CASSFRQGLEQYF
TRBV5-4	TRBJ1-1	CASSSRRGQFSMNTEAFF
TRBV18	TRBJ2-7	CASSPALLHEQYF
TRBV5-1	TRBJ2-7	CASSARTSGSVGYEQYF
TRBV7-8	TRBJ2-7	CASRRMGQGYEQYF
TRBV7-2	TRBJ2-7	CASSLYSSYEQYF
TRBV7-8	TRBJ2-3	CASSSLAGGPGDTQYF
TRBV6-5	TRBJ2-3	CASSRWTSGEDTQYF
TRBV15	TRBJ2-7	CATSRGISSYEQYF
TRBV2	TRBJ1-3	CASKEGIRLWAGNTIYF
TRBV4-1	TRBJ1-5	CASSQERWNQPQHF
TRBV19	TRBJ1-1	CASRSQGITEAFF
TRBV28	TRBJ1-5	CASRPPLGSNQPQHF
TRBV5-8	TRBJ2-7	CASSFPRLVGQYF
TRBV30	TRBJ2-3	CAWSSHTGTDTQYF
TRBV28	TRBJ1-2	CASSDSTGGFPNYGYTF
TRBV5-6	TRBJ2-5	CASRRTVQETQYF
TRBV6-4	TRBJ1-1	CASSDAGQYMNTEAFF
TRBV5-6	TRBJ1-5	CASSAQGDQPQHF
TRBV28	TRBJ1-2	CASSFSGQGKGYGYTF
TRBV11-2	TRBJ2-1	CASSLGAGTYNEQFF
TRBV18	TRBJ2-1	CASTGGVDNEQFF
TRBV30	TRBJ2-5	CAWSVLAGDLYRKTQYF
TRBV5-1	TRBJ1-2	CASSSGGTNYGYTF
TRBV10-3	TRBJ2-1	CAISRGGQGGSNEQFF
TRBV7-9	TRBJ1-2	CASSQAPNYGYTF
TRBV28	TRBJ1-2	CASSSGWNYGYTF